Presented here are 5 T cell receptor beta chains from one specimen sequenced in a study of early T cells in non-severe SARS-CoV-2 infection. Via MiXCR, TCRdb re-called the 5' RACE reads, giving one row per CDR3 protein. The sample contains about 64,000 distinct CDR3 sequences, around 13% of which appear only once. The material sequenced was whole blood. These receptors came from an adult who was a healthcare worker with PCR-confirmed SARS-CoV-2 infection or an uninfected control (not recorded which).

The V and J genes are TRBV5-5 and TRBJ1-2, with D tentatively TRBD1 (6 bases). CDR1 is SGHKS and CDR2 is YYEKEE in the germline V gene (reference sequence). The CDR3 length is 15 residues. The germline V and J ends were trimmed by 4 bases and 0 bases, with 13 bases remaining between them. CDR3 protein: CASSPTGDPNYGYTF. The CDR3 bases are TGTGCCAGCAGCCCGACAGGAGATCCTAACTATGGCTACACCTTC.

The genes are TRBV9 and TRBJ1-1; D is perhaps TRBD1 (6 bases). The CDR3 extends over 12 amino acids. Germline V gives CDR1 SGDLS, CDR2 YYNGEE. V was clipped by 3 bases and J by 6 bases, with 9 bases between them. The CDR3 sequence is CASSADRSEAFF. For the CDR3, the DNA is TGTGCCAGCAGCGCAGACAGGTCTGAAGCTTTCTTT.

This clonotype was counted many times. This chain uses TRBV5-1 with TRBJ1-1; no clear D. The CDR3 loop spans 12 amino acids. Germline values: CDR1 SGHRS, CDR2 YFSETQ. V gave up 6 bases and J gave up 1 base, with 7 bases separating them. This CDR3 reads CASKISNTEAFF. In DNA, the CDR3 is TGCGCCAGCAAGATTTCGAACACTGAAGCTTTCTTT.

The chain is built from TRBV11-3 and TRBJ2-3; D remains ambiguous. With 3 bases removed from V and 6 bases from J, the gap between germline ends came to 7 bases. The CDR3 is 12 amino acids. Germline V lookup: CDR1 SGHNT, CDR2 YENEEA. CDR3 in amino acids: CASSFHGDTQYF. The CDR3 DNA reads TGTGCCAGCAGCTTCCACGGGGATACGCAGTATTTT.

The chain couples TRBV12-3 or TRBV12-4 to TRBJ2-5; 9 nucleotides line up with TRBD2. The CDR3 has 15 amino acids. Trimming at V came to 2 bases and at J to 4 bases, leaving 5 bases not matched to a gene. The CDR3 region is CASSLHLAGTETQYF. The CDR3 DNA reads TGTGCCAGCAGTTTACACCTAGCGGGGACAGAGACCCAGTACTTC.